The 24 T cell receptor beta chains given below trace back to one sample, sequenced in a study of monozygotic twins with inflammatory bowel disease. TCRdb re-called the 5' RACE reads and gives one entry per CDR3 protein, without DNA. The listing contains more than 300,000 distinct CDR3 sequences. The specimen was blood. These receptors all stem from a human donor with ulcerative colitis or Crohn's disease, or a healthy co-twin of an affected twin (not recorded which).

The rearrangement joins TRBV7-2 to TRBJ1-2; TCRdb designates TRBD1, a call that cannot be tested without DNA. Per germline, CDR1 SGHTA and CDR2 FQGNSA. CDR3 length: 13 residues. CDR3 sequence reads: CASSSTGSYGYTF.

The J gene is TRBJ2-2, the V gene TRBV5-1. Germline CDR1 and CDR2: SGHRS and YFSETQ. The CDR3 extends over 15 amino acids. The CDR3 is CASSFTRLNTGELFF.

The chain joins TRBV2 to TRBJ2-2; TCRdb's D gene call, TRBD1, goes unchecked for lack of DNA. This CDR3 contains 15 residues. Germline V lookup: CDR1 SNHLY, CDR2 FYNNEI. This CDR3 is CASSDILWGPGELFF.

The chain links TRBV7-2 to TRBJ2-1; TCRdb returns TRBD2, unconfirmable since there is no DNA. The CDR3 has 15 residues. Germline V lookup: CDR1 SGHTA, CDR2 FQGNSA. CDR3 in amino acids: CASSPVAVPGNEQFF.

The V gene is TRBV5-1, the J gene TRBJ1-1. The germline gives CDR1 SGHRS, CDR2 YFSETQ. This CDR3 is built from 14 residues. This chain's CDR3 is CASSNSPGMPEAFF.

The J gene is TRBJ2-1, the V gene TRBV5-4; TCRdb names TRBD2, which stays unverified in the absence of DNA. CDR1 and CDR2 from the germline V gene are SGHNT and YYREEE (reference sequence). The CDR3 contains 11 residues. CDR3 sequence: CASRMRDEQFF.

V is TRBV7-3 and J is TRBJ1-4. Looked up from germline, CDR1 is SGHTA and CDR2 is FQGTGA. The CDR3 totals 17 residues. CDR3 residues: CASSSKRKWTLNEKLFF.

The chain uses TRBV20-1 and TRBJ2-7; TCRdb's D gene call, TRBD2, goes unchecked for lack of DNA. The CDR3 length is 14 residues. Germline assignment: CDR1 DFQATT and CDR2 SNEGSKA (reference sequence). The CDR3 is CSAGAGLWLYEQYF.

The J gene is TRBJ1-2, the V gene TRBV20-1. The CDR3 spans 15 residues. The germline gives CDR1 DFQATT, CDR2 SNEGSKA (reference sequence). The CDR3 here is CSASRRRDINYGYTF.

The gene calls are TRBV7-9 and TRBJ1-2; without DNA, the TCRdb call of TRBD1 cannot be checked. CDR3 length equals 15 residues. Germline values: CDR1 SEHNR, CDR2 FQNEAQ (reference sequence). CDR3 sequence: CASSSGTGIDYGYTF.

The V and J genes are TRBV6-1 and TRBJ1-2. CDR1 MNHNS and CDR2 SASEGT come from the germline V gene. The CDR3 covers 13 residues. The CDR3 reads CASSEPESYGYTF.

V and J are TRBV7-2 and TRBJ2-4. CDR3 length: 17 residues. Germline CDR1 reads SGHTA; CDR2 reads FQGNSA. The CDR3 is CASSLVDNRLVKNIQYF.

The rearrangement joins TRBV10-3 to TRBJ2-7; the TRBD1 assignment by TCRdb is unverifiable without DNA. Per germline, CDR1 ENHRY and CDR2 SYGVKD. This CDR3 comprises 13 residues. The CDR3 protein is CAISELTGYEQYF.

CDR3 protein: CASSRASVSSYNEQFF. The chain couples TRBV19 to TRBJ2-1; no DNA is available, so the TRBD2 call from TCRdb remains unchecked. This CDR3 region has 16 residues. Looked up from germline, CDR1 is LNHDA and CDR2 is SQIVND (reference sequence). Full variable domain (missing parts from reference TRBV19 and TRBJ2-1): DGGITQSPKYLFRKEGQNVTLSCEQNLNHDAMYWYRQDPGQGLRLIYYSQIVNDFQKGDIAEGYSVSREKKESFPLTVTSAQKNPTAFYLCASSRASVSSYNEQFFGPGTRLTVL.

V and J are TRBV5-1 and TRBJ2-7; the TCRdb D gene call, TRBD1, has no DNA to confirm it. The germline V gene encodes CDR1 SGHRS and CDR2 YFSETQ. The CDR3 covers 14 residues. The CDR3 sequence: CASSSRDGLYEQYF.

This CDR3 is CASSLSLNQPQHF. The chain is built from TRBV7-2 and TRBJ1-5. The CDR3 covers 13 residues. Germline assignment: CDR1 SGHTA and CDR2 FQGNSA.

The V call is TRBV6-2 or TRBV6-3, the J call TRBJ2-7; the D call from TCRdb, TRBD1, cannot be confirmed without DNA. This CDR3 spans 12 amino acids. Germline CDR1 is MNHEY and CDR2 is SVGEGT. CDR3 in amino acids: CASSQGGVEQYF.

J is TRBJ2-1 and V is TRBV30; there is no DNA to check the TCRdb D call of TRBD1. CDR3 length: 16 amino acids. Germline V gives CDR1 GTSNPN, CDR2 SVGIG (reference sequence). The CDR3 here is CAWSDPGQGKYREQFF.

The V call is TRBV7-3, the J call TRBJ2-2. Germline assignment: CDR1 SGHTA and CDR2 FQGTGA. The CDR3 has 17 residues. Here the CDR3 reads CASSLSIRQRNTGELFF.

This sequence joins TRBV20-1 and TRBJ2-7; checking the TCRdb D call of TRBD1 is not possible without DNA. The CDR3 sequence is 14 residues long. Germline V gene lookup returns CDR1 DFQATT and CDR2 SNEGSKA (reference sequence). CDR3 amino acids: CSAKRAGGDQNPYF.

CDR3 loop: CASSYTTGREYEQYF. The J gene is TRBJ2-7, the V gene TRBV5-1; TCRdb calls TRBD1, which cannot be checked without DNA. The V gene's germline CDR1 is SGHRS and CDR2 YFSETQ. The CDR3 is 15 amino acids.

This chain uses TRBV7-9 with TRBJ2-6; TCRdb designates TRBD1, a call that cannot be tested without DNA. Per the germline V gene, CDR1 is SEHNR and CDR2 is FQNEAQ (reference sequence). The CDR3 covers 15 residues. The CDR3 protein is CASSISGTGANVLTF.

This sequence joins TRBV4-1 and TRBJ1-5; TCRdb selects TRBD1, and the lack of DNA leaves this call unchecked. The CDR3 sequence is 18 residues long. Germline-derived CDR1 and CDR2 are MGHRA and YSYEKL. CDR3 sequence reads: CASSEVRVRGRGGQPQHF.

The V and J genes are TRBV7-9 and TRBJ2-3. The CDR3 sequence is 13 residues long. Germline loops: CDR1 SEHNR, CDR2 FQNEAQ (reference sequence). The CDR3 loop reads CASRPDYTDTQYF.